Listed here are 26 T cell receptor beta chains from one sample, sequenced in a study of blood T cell repertoires in COVID-19. Repertoires were generated with immunoSEQ multiplex PCR, while TCRdb's copy carries only in-frame clones and drops some. The table records 75,000 to 95,000 clones, around 72% of them present only once. The sequenced sample was peripheral blood. The receptors stem from a man in his 70s with COVID-19, enrolled during active disease.

The chain recombines TRBV19 with TRBJ1-2, with D hard to call. The ends were cut back, 3 bases at V and 6 bases at J, with 11 bases in the middle. Germline V gene lookup returns CDR1 LNHDA and CDR2 SQIVND (reference sequence). This CDR3 comprises 13 residues. The CDR3 coding sequence is TGTGCCAGTAGTATTCTAGGGAGTGATGGCTACACCTTC. As protein: CASSILGSDGYTF.

The sample holds a few counts of this clone. This chain links TRBV7-2 with TRBJ2-7; a weak D match, TRBD2 (5 bases). The CDR3 has 14 residues. Trimming cost V 3 bases and J 1 base, with 10 bases left between them. From germline, CDR1 is SGHTA and CDR2 FQGNSA. CDR3 amino acids: CASSFPTGSYEQYF. In nucleotides, the CDR3 is TGTGCCAGCAGCTTTCCGACGGGATCCTACGAGCAGTACTTC.

The chain joins TRBV6-1 to TRBJ1-2, with 7 bases lining up with TRBD1. CDR3 length equals 14 residues. Germline CDR1 and CDR2: MNHNS and SASEGT. V lost 6 bases, J lost 6 bases, and 10 bases stayed unmatched. For the CDR3, the DNA is TGTGCCAGCAGCCACCGGGACAGAAATGATGGCTACACCTTC. Its protein is CASSHRDRNDGYTF.

The rearrangement uses TRBV28 and TRBJ2-1; 7 bases agree with TRBD2. Losses at the gene ends were 7 bases for V and 9 bases for J; bases not matched to a gene: 12. The germline gives CDR1 MDHEN, CDR2 SYDVKM. This CDR3 has 14 amino acids. As DNA, the CDR3 is TGTGCCAGCATTGGACTAGGAACTTATGTTGAGCAGTTCTTC. Translating it yields CASIGLGTYVEQFF.

Remarks on this clone: This sample also contains other DNA sequences that code for the same CDR3. The chain has TRBV18 and TRBJ1-1, with 8 bases lining up with TRBD1. The V gene's germline CDR1 is KGHSH and CDR2 LQKENI. The CDR3 spans 14 residues. The J segment lost 3 bases and the V segment lost 2 bases, leaving 2 bases of the junction unmatched. The CDR3 loop reads CASSPTGGDTEAFF. CDR3 DNA sequence: TGTGCCAGCTCACCAACAGGGGGAGACACTGAAGCTTTCTTT.

This clone was observed a few times. This chain links TRBV4-2 with TRBJ1-4, with 8 bases aligning to TRBD1. CDR3 length: 16 amino acids. Germline CDR1 reads LGHNA; CDR2 reads YNFKEQ. Unmatched junction bases numbered 5, after V lost 0 bases and J lost 5 bases. CDR3 DNA: TGTGCCAGCAGCCAAGATGGATCAGGGGGCAATGAAAAACTGTTTTTT. Translation gives CASSQDGSGGNEKLFF.

This chain joins TRBV5-6 and TRBJ2-4; D possibly matches TRBD1 or TRBD2 (5 bases each). The V and J ends lost 4 bases and 12 bases respectively, with 23 bases between them. CDR1 is SGHDT, CDR2 YYEEEE, per germline. The CDR3 is made up of 15 amino acids. CDR3 bases: TGTGCCAGCAGCCTGGGACCCGCGGCCCCTTCGGGTCAGTACTTC. Amino acids: CASSLGPAAPSGQYF.

This rearrangement joins TRBV5-4 to TRBJ1-4; TRBD1 matches at 7 bases. This CDR3 has 14 residues. Germline trimming cut 3 bases from V and 5 bases from J; bases unmatched to any gene: 4. Germline V gives CDR1 SGHNT, CDR2 YYREEE (reference sequence). The CDR3 region is CASSWGQQNEKLFF. The CDR3 DNA follows: TGTGCCAGCAGCTGGGGACAGCAGAATGAAAAACTGTTTTTT.

This clone was seen ten or more times. As DNA, the CDR3 is TGTGCCACCAGCAGAGCAGGGGGTAGCGGGACTTCGAGGGCCTCCTACAATGAGCAGTTCTTC. It codes for CATSRAGGSGTSRASYNEQFF. V gene TRBV15 combines with J gene TRBJ2-1, with D perhaps TRBD2 (8 bases). The V end lost 1 base, the J end lost 0 bases, and 25 bases lay between the germline ends. CDR3 length equals 21 residues. The germline V gene has CDR1 LNHNV and CDR2 YYDKDF (reference sequence).

The V call is TRBV2, the J call TRBJ1-1, with D perhaps TRBD1 (6 bases). V gave up 8 bases and J gave up 4 bases, with 29 bases separating them. The germline V gene encodes CDR1 SNHLY and CDR2 FYNNEI. This CDR3 has 18 amino acids. This CDR3 is CASLGQYQQNFIVTEAFF. CDR3 sequence (DNA): TGTGCCAGCCTTGGACAGTATCAGCAAAATTTCATCGTCACTGAAGCTTTCTTT.

The CDR3 spells CASSLREGSYEQYF. CDR3 nucleotide sequence: TGTGCCAGCAGCTTACGGGAGGGTTCCTACGAGCAGTACTTC. The chain joins TRBV7-2 to TRBJ2-7; 8 bases fit TRBD2. CDR1 and CDR2 from the germline V gene are SGHTA and FQGNSA. The CDR3 extends over 14 amino acids. The junction had 1 base not matched to a gene; V was cut back by 2 bases and J by 1 base.

The chain couples TRBV3-1 (or the pseudogene TRBV3-2) to TRBJ2-6; no clear D gene. V dropped 2 bases and J dropped 0 bases, with 5 bases sitting between them. The germline V gene encodes CDR1 LGHDT and CDR2 YNNKEL (reference sequence). The CDR3 spans 15 residues. The CDR3 reads CASSQTHSGANVLTF. In DNA form, the CDR3 reads TGTGCCAGCAGCCAAACTCACTCTGGGGCCAACGTCCTGACTTTC.

The V call is TRBV21-1, the J call TRBJ2-2; the DNA was not compared with TRBD2, the D call given in the table. TRBV21-1 is a pseudogene segment. This CDR3 comprises 15 residues. The chain's CDR3 is CASSKGRLGTGELFF. In DNA, the CDR3 is TGTGCCAGCAGCAAGGGCCGACTAGGGACCGGGGAGCTGTTTTTT.

This clone has more than one count but fewer than ten. The CDR3 region is CASSPRTGLSYEQYF. DNA of the CDR3: TGTGCCAGCAGCCCTCGGACAGGGTTATCCTACGAGCAGTACTTC. The V and J genes are TRBV3-1 (or the pseudogene TRBV3-2) and TRBJ2-7; 8 positions agree with TRBD1. CDR1 is LGHDT, CDR2 YNNKEL, per germline (reference sequence). V was pared by 4 bases and J by 1 base, with 6 bases of the junction left unmatched. There are 15 residues in the CDR3.

This clone was seen at least ten times. The V gene is TRBV30, the J gene TRBJ1-3; 8 bases match TRBD1. This CDR3 spans 14 amino acids. Germline assignment: CDR1 GTSNPN and CDR2 SVGIG (reference sequence). V lost 2 bases, J lost 4 bases, and 4 bases stayed unmatched. This chain's CDR3 is CAWSSGGMGNTIYF. CDR3 coding DNA: TGTGCCTGGAGTTCAGGGGGCATGGGAAACACCATATATTTT.

The chain recombines TRBV5-1 with TRBJ1-4; TRBD1 aligns across 7 bases. The trim removed 4 bases at V and 3 bases at J, leaving 6 bases unmatched. Germline lookup yields CDR1 SGHRS and CDR2 YFSETQ. This CDR3 is built from 15 residues. The CDR3 loop reads CASSQQGNANEKLFF. Here the CDR3 DNA reads TGCGCCAGCAGCCAACAGGGGAACGCTAATGAAAAACTGTTTTTT.

The V call is TRBV18, the J call TRBJ2-1; a weak D match, TRBD2 (5 bases). This CDR3 is 14 amino acids long. The germline V gene has CDR1 KGHSH and CDR2 LQKENI. V was cut by 6 bases and J by 5 bases, with 14 bases left in between. CDR3 residues: CASSTGWLNNEQFF. The CDR3, as DNA: TGTGCCAGCTCTACGGGGTGGCTAAACAATGAGCAGTTCTTC.

This sequence joins TRBV29-1 and TRBJ1-2; D uncertain. Trimming took off 0 bases at V and 2 bases at J, with 13 bases between the two ends. The germline CDR1 and CDR2 sequences are SQVTM and ANQGSEA. The CDR3 contains 15 residues. DNA for the CDR3: TGCAGCGTTGAAGACCGAGGAACAAGCAACTATGGCTACACCTTC. The encoded protein is CSVEDRGTSNYGYTF.

The chain carries TRBV3-1 (or the pseudogene TRBV3-2) and TRBJ2-5, with 8 bases lining up with TRBD1. CDR3 length: 16 amino acids. V gave up 4 bases and J gave up 2 bases; unmatched junction bases: 9. In germline, CDR1 is LGHDT, CDR2 YNNKEL (reference sequence). The CDR3 DNA reads TGTGCCAGCAGCCTCCCCCCCGACAGGGGACAAGAGACCCAGTACTTC. This translates into CASSLPPDRGQETQYF.

This clone showed up just once. The chain uses TRBV3-1 (or the pseudogene TRBV3-2) and TRBJ1-1, with 10 bases matching TRBD1. The CDR3 spans 14 residues. Germline V gives CDR1 LGHDT, CDR2 YNNKEL (reference sequence). V gave up 4 bases and J gave up 5 bases; unmatched junction bases: 4. CDR3 DNA sequence: TGTGCCAGCAGCCTACAGGACAGGGGGACTGAAGCTTTCTTT. It specifies CASSLQDRGTEAFF.

This clone was recorded a few times. This rearrangement joins TRBV10-3 to TRBJ2-7; TRBD1 agrees at 8 bases. Per the germline V gene, CDR1 is ENHRY and CDR2 is SYGVKD. V shed 5 bases and J 5 bases; nucleotides not matched to a gene: 5. CDR3 length: 13 residues. CDR3 sequence (DNA): TGTGCCATCAGTAGCAGGGGGCAAGACGAGCAGTACTTC. It translates to CAISSRGQDEQYF.

J is TRBJ1-1 and V is TRBV9, with 7 bases matching TRBD1. The CDR3 is made up of 13 amino acids. J lost 8 bases, V lost 4 bases, and 8 bases had no gene match. Germline lookup yields CDR1 SGDLS and CDR2 YYNGEE. Written as DNA, the CDR3 is TGTGCCAGCAGCAAAGCGACAGGGTTAGAAGCTTTCTTT. The encoded protein is CASSKATGLEAFF.

The chain uses TRBV3-1 (or the pseudogene TRBV3-2) and TRBJ1-3; possibly TRBD1 for D (5 bases). Germline loops: CDR1 LGHDT, CDR2 YNNKEL (reference sequence). The length of the CDR3 is 18 residues. Trimming removed 4 bases at V and 0 bases at J, with 19 bases between. CDR3 nucleotide sequence: TGTGCCAGCAGCCCGCTTGACCCACAGGCCCTCTCTGGAAACACCATATATTTT. As protein: CASSPLDPQALSGNTIYF.

The chain has TRBV9 and TRBJ2-2; tentatively, D is TRBD1 (5 bases). CDR1 is SGDLS, CDR2 YYNGEE, per germline. There are 16 residues in the CDR3. V lost 4 bases and J 5 bases, leaving 18 bases between the germline ends. CDR3 sequence: CASSYAGRLRTGELFF. The CDR3 DNA reads as TGTGCCAGCAGCTACGCAGGGCGGTTAAGGACCGGGGAGCTGTTTTTT.

This sequence joins TRBV4-2 and TRBJ1-1, with 7 bases matching TRBD1. The CDR3 loop spans 14 amino acids. Per the germline V gene, CDR1 is LGHNA and CDR2 is YNFKEQ. J gave up 4 bases and V 4 bases, and 6 bases lay outside the gene matches. CDR3: CASSLQGGPTEAFF. The CDR3, as DNA: TGTGCCAGCAGCCTCCAGGGGGGCCCCACTGAAGCTTTCTTT.

The chain recombines TRBV3-1 (or the pseudogene TRBV3-2) with TRBJ2-2; 8 bases are a match to TRBD2. Trimming took 1 base from V and 6 from J; bases not matched to a gene: 7. Germline loops: CDR1 LGHDT, CDR2 YNNKEL (reference sequence). The CDR3 has 16 residues. Here the CDR3 DNA reads TGTGCCAGCAGCCAAGTAGTCGGGAGGGTGCCCGGGGAGCTGTTTTTT. Its translation: CASSQVVGRVPGELFF.